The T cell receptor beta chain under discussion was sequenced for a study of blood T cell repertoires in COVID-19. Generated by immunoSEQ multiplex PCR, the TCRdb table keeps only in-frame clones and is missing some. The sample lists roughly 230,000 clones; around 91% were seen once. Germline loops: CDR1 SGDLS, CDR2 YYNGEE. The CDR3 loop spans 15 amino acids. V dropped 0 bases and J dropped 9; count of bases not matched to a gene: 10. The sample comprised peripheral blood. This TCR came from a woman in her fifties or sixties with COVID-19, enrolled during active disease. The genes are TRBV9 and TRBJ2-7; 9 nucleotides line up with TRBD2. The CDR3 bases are TGTGCCAGCAGCGTAGATGGCGGGGGGGAATTCGGGCAGTACTTC. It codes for CASSVDGGGEFGQYF.